This is a list of T cell receptor beta chains from one sample in a study of spatial heterogeneity in lung cancer. Each CDR3 protein gets one entry after TCRdb re-called the 5' RACE reads with MiXCR. Seen here are roughly 29,000 distinct CDR3 sequences, approximately 5.9% observed once, and the top ten hold 20% to 30%. Sequencing was performed on PBMCs, taken at follow-up. The receptors here all came from a female donor with early-stage non-small cell lung cancer. Each CDR3 is given with its conserved first and last residue. A D gene is named only where the DNA matches it firmly. Where a row states a size, it is once, few, many or the class of an expanded clone; other rows omit it.

CDR3 DNA | CDR3 protein | J gene | D gene | clone size | CDR3 length | V gene
TGTGCCACCAGCAGAGATAGGGCTGAAAAACTGTTTTTT | CATSRDRAEKLFF | TRBJ1-4 | - | few | 13 | TRBV15
TGCAGTGCTAGAGATACGGGACAGGGGGCGTGGGAGCAGTACTTC | CSARDTGQGAWEQYF | TRBJ2-7 | TRBD1 | medium-sized | 15 | TRBV20-1
TGTGCCACCAGTGACACGTTGGGCTACACCTTC | CATSDTLGYTF | TRBJ1-2 | - | many | 11 | TRBV24-1
TGTGCCAGCAGTATGGACGTGGGCTCTGGGGCCAACGTCCTGACTTTC | CASSMDVGSGANVLTF | TRBJ2-6 | - | many | 16 | TRBV12-3/TRBV12-4
TGTGCCAGCAGCCGACAAAACTATGGCTACACCTTC | CASSRQNYGYTF | TRBJ1-2 | - | many | 12 | TRBV4-2
TGTGCCAGCAGCCAAGGCAACAGCTTCTATGGCTACACCTTC | CASSQGNSFYGYTF | TRBJ1-2 | - | many | 14 | TRBV4-2
TGTGCCAGCAGTTTATCGACACAGGGCTACGAGCAGTACTTC | CASSLSTQGYEQYF | TRBJ2-7 | - | many | 14 | TRBV27
TGTGCCAGCCGGGACGGACCGAATGAAAAACTGTTTTTT | CASRDGPNEKLFF | TRBJ1-4 | - | many | 13 | TRBV10-3
TGCGCCAGCAGCCAAGATATAGACAGGGTGAACACTGAAGCTTTCTTT | CASSQDIDRVNTEAFF | TRBJ1-1 | TRBD1 | many | 16 | TRBV4-3
TGTGCCATCAGTGAGGGTATCCGAACCGAGCAGTACTTC | CAISEGIRTEQYF | TRBJ2-7 | - | many | 13 | TRBV10-3
TGTGCCAGCTCACCCGGGCCACAAGAGACCCAGTACTTC | CASSPGPQETQYF | TRBJ2-5 | - | many | 13 | TRBV18
TGCAGTGCTAGGGATACAGGGGCGAGTCAGCCCCAGCATTTT | CSARDTGASQPQHF | TRBJ1-5 | TRBD1 | many | 14 | TRBV20-1
TGTGCCAGCAGCCAAGCACAGCAGAACACTGAAGCTTTCTTT | CASSQAQQNTEAFF | TRBJ1-1 | - | many | 14 | TRBV3-1
TGCGCCAGCAGCCAGGAACAGGGCTACGAGCAGTACTTC | CASSQEQGYEQYF | TRBJ2-7 | - | many | 13 | TRBV4-3
TGTGCCAGCACCTTGGTCGGGGGGTACGAGCAGTACTTC | CASTLVGGYEQYF | TRBJ2-7 | TRBD2 | many | 13 | TRBV5-5
TGTGCCAGCAGCTTGACGGGGGGGCGGACAGATACGCAGTATTTT | CASSLTGGRTDTQYF | TRBJ2-3 | TRBD2 | many | 15 | TRBV5-5
TGTGCCAGCAGCTACACAAGAGATCAGGGCAATGAGCAGTTCTTC | CASSYTRDQGNEQFF | TRBJ2-1 | - | many | 15 | TRBV11-1
TGTGCCAGCAGAATGACAGATCCCTCTGGGGCCAACGTCCTGACTTTC | CASRMTDPSGANVLTF | TRBJ2-6 | - | - | 16 | TRBV28
TGTGCCAGCAGCTTATACCCCGCAGGAACCTCTGGGGCCAACGTCCTGACTTTC | CASSLYPAGTSGANVLTF | TRBJ2-6 | - | many | 18 | TRBV7-2
TGTGCCAGCTCATTAGACACAGGGATTGGTGAGCAGTTCTTC | CASSLDTGIGEQFF | TRBJ2-1 | - | - | 14 | TRBV18
TGTGCCAGTAGCGAAACAGGGGGGATTGGCGAGCAGTACTTC | CASSETGGIGEQYF | TRBJ2-7 | TRBD1 | many | 14 | TRBV19
TGTGCCAGCAGCGTAGGACGGCTGAACACCGGGGAGCTGTTTTTT | CASSVGRLNTGELFF | TRBJ2-2 | - | many | 15 | TRBV9
TGTGCCACCGCGCGAGACAGGGGCGCAGATACGCAGTATTTT | CATARDRGADTQYF | TRBJ2-3 | TRBD1 | many | 14 | TRBV24-1
TGCAGTGCCTGGGGCGGGACAGGGCGAGATACGCAGTATTTT | CSAWGGTGRDTQYF | TRBJ2-3 | TRBD1 | many | 14 | TRBV20-1
TGCGCCAGCAGCTTGAGGCCAGACCCGCACTACGAGCAGTACTTC | CASSLRPDPHYEQYF | TRBJ2-7 | - | - | 15 | TRBV5-1
TGTGCCAGCAGCCGACGTCGGAGGACAGCTAACACTGAAGCTTTCTTT | CASSRRRRTANTEAFF | TRBJ1-1 | - | many | 16 | TRBV7-7
TGTGCCAGCAGCCAGGGGGCTGGTCAGCCCCAGCATTTT | CASSQGAGQPQHF | TRBJ1-5 | - | many | 13 | TRBV3-1
TGTGCCAGCAGCTTAATAGGGGGTAGCACCGGGGAGCTGTTTTTT | CASSLIGGSTGELFF | TRBJ2-2 | - | many | 15 | TRBV7-2
TGTGCCAGCAGCCAAGGGGACAGGCAAGAGACCCAGTACTTC | CASSQGDRQETQYF | TRBJ2-5 | TRBD1 | many | 14 | TRBV3-1
TGTGCCAGCAGCCAAGTCCCCCTTGGGGGGGGTGCCAGGCCAGACTACAATGAGCAGTTCTTC | CASSQVPLGGGARPDYNEQFF | TRBJ2-1 | TRBD2 | many | 21 | TRBV3-1
TGTGCCAGCAGCTCCAGACAGGGGGGTCAGCCCCAGCATTTT | CASSSRQGGQPQHF | TRBJ1-5 | TRBD1 | many | 14 | TRBV3-1
TGCAGTGCTAGTGGTAACAAAGATACGCAGTATTTT | CSASGNKDTQYF | TRBJ2-3 | - | many | 12 | TRBV20-1
TGTGCCAGCTCACCTCCAAGGGGCGAGCAGTACTTC | CASSPPRGEQYF | TRBJ2-7 | - | many | 12 | TRBV18
TGTGCCAGCAGCCAGGGACTAGACCGAGATACGCAGTATTTT | CASSQGLDRDTQYF | TRBJ2-3 | TRBD2 | - | 14 | TRBV3-1
TGTGCCAGCAGTCTCGACAGGGGGCCAGAAGCTTTCTTT | CASSLDRGPEAFF | TRBJ1-1 | TRBD1 | few | 13 | TRBV12-3/TRBV12-4
TGCGCCAGCAGCCAAGAGACGGGGTTATATGGCTACACCTTC | CASSQETGLYGYTF | TRBJ1-2 | - | many | 14 | TRBV4-3
TGTGCCAGCAGTTTAGAAACCTCCTACGAGCAGTACTTC | CASSLETSYEQYF | TRBJ2-7 | - | many | 13 | TRBV12-3/TRBV12-4
TGTGCCAGCAGATTAGCGGGAGGGAGGCAGACCCAGTACTTC | CASRLAGGRQTQYF | TRBJ2-5 | TRBD2 | many | 14 | TRBV6-1
TGTGCCAGCAGTTCTGATACTAGCGGGGGGAAGACCCAGTACTTC | CASSSDTSGGKTQYF | TRBJ2-5 | TRBD2 | many | 15 | TRBV6-2/TRBV6-3
TGTGCCAGCAGCCGACATATGAACACTGAAGCTTTCTTT | CASSRHMNTEAFF | TRBJ1-1 | - | many | 13 | TRBV6-2/TRBV6-3
TGCAGTGCTAGAGTAGGGCTAGCGGGAGACACAGATACGCAGTATTTT | CSARVGLAGDTDTQYF | TRBJ2-3 | TRBD2 | many | 16 | TRBV20-1
TGTGCCAGCAGTTTACAGGGACAGGCTTTTTACGAGCAGTACTTC | CASSLQGQAFYEQYF | TRBJ2-7 | TRBD1 | many | 15 | TRBV28
TGCAGCGTTGGCCCGCGCGGGGGGGAAGGGACAGATACGCAGTATTTT | CSVGPRGGEGTDTQYF | TRBJ2-3 | TRBD2 | many | 16 | TRBV29-1
TGTGCCAGCAGCTTAGCGGGGAGCGACCCTGAAGCTTTCTTT | CASSLAGSDPEAFF | TRBJ1-1 | - | many | 14 | TRBV11-1
TGTGCCAGCAGTACTCGAGTCCCTAATGAAAAACTGTTTTTT | CASSTRVPNEKLFF | TRBJ1-4 | - | many | 14 | TRBV2
TGTGCCAGCAGTTTTTTCACTGCGAGTCACGAGCAGTACTTC | CASSFFTASHEQYF | TRBJ2-7 | - | many | 14 | TRBV28
TGTGCCAGCAGCCAAGATGGCAGGGATCAAGAGACCCAGTACTTC | CASSQDGRDQETQYF | TRBJ2-5 | - | many | 15 | TRBV3-1
TGTGCCAGCAGACGACAGGGATCAGCAGATACGCAGTATTTT | CASRRQGSADTQYF | TRBJ2-3 | TRBD1 | few | 14 | TRBV6-2/TRBV6-3
TGTGCCAGCAGCTCCCCGCTTTTAGCGGGAGGGGCAGATACGCAGTATTTT | CASSSPLLAGGADTQYF | TRBJ2-3 | TRBD2 | many | 17 | TRBV6-6
TGCGCCAGCAGCCAAGATAGGTTGAGGGAGACAGGGGCCCACTCTGGAAACACCATATATTTT | CASSQDRLRETGAHSGNTIYF | TRBJ1-3 | TRBD1 | many | 21 | TRBV4-3
TGTGCCAGCTCCGACAGGGGTGGCAATCAGCCCCAGCATTTT | CASSDRGGNQPQHF | TRBJ1-5 | TRBD1 | many | 14 | TRBV19
TGTGCCACCAGCAGAGATCGACTAGCGGGAATTGGCAATGAGCAGTTCTTC | CATSRDRLAGIGNEQFF | TRBJ2-1 | TRBD2 | - | 17 | TRBV15
TGTGCCAGCAGCTTAGCTAGCGGGAGGGCAGAGACCCAGTACTTC | CASSLASGRAETQYF | TRBJ2-5 | TRBD2 | many | 15 | TRBV7-2
TGTGCCAGCAGTTCTGGGCTCTCTTGGGGCCACGATACGCAGTATTTT | CASSSGLSWGHDTQYF | TRBJ2-3 | - | - | 16 | TRBV28
TGTGCCAGCAGCCTGCTGATTAGCGGTGAGCAGTTCTTC | CASSLLISGEQFF | TRBJ2-1 | - | few | 13 | TRBV7-6